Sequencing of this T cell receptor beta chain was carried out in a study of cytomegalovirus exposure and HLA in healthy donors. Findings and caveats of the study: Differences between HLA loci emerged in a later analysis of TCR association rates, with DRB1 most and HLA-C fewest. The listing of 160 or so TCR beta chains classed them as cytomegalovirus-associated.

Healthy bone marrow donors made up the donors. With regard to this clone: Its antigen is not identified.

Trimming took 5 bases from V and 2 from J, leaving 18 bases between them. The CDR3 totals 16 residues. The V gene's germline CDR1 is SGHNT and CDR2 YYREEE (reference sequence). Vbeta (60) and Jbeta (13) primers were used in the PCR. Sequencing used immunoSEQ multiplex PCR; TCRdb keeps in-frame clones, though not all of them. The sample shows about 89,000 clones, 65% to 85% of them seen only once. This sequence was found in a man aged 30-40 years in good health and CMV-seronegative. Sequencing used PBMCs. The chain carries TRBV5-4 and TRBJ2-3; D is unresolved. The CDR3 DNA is TGTGCCAGCAGTTTACTACATGATCCCCTCACAGATACGCAGTATTTT. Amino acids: CASSLLHDPLTDTQYF.